The 12 T cell receptor beta chains below were found in one sample sequenced in a study of T cells after yellow fever vaccination. One entry per CDR3 protein, called by TCRdb with MiXCR from the 5' RACE reads. The repertoire holds 230,000 or so distinct CDR3 sequences, with about 3.5% as singletons. The starting material was PBMCs, obtained 15 days after the yellow fever booster vaccination. The receptors stem from a man younger than 35 who received the YFV17D yellow fever vaccine.

This clonotype was observed a few times. The J gene is TRBJ2-3, the V gene TRBV7-2; perhaps TRBD2 as D (6 bases). Germline loops: CDR1 SGHTA, CDR2 FQGNSA. The CDR3 is made up of 16 amino acids. Trimming cost V 5 bases and J 0 bases, with 15 bases left between them. The CDR3 spells CASSPTSSTSTDTQYF. CDR3 nucleotides: TGTGCCAGCAGCCCTACTAGCTCTACTAGCACAGATACGCAGTATTTT.

This clonotype was seen many times. The chain is built from TRBV3-1 and TRBJ1-2; D unresolved. Trimming stripped 1 base from V and 3 bases from J, with 12 bases between. The length of the CDR3 is 15 residues. Germline CDR1 LGHDT, CDR2 YNNKEL (reference sequence). The DNA for the CDR3 is TGTGCCAGCAGCCAAGGGGAGGCAGTAGACTATGGCTACACCTTC. It specifies CASSQGEAVDYGYTF.

This clonotype was seen at least ten times. This chain joins TRBV6-5 and TRBJ1-4; a weak D match, TRBD1 (5 bases). The V and J ends lost 8 bases and 4 bases respectively, with 14 bases between them. Germline values: CDR1 MNHEY, CDR2 SVGAGI. CDR3 length: 14 amino acids. The CDR3 coding sequence is TGTGCCAGCGGGTCAGGGCTATTTAATGAAAAACTGTTTTTT. This sequence encodes CASGSGLFNEKLFF.

This chain connects TRBV27 to TRBJ2-7; possibly TRBD1 for D (6 bases). Germline loops: CDR1 MNHEY, CDR2 SMNVEV (reference sequence). This CDR3 region has 14 residues. Trimming cost V 0 bases and J 7 bases, with 13 bases left between them. This CDR3 reads CASSLSYQGWEQYF. The DNA of the CDR3 is TGTGCCAGCAGTTTATCGTACCAGGGGTGGGAGCAGTACTTC.

At least ten counts were recorded for this clonotype. V gene TRBV20-1 combines with J gene TRBJ1-1; no definite D call. Germline CDR1 DFQATT, CDR2 SNEGSKA (reference sequence). The CDR3 covers 13 residues. V lost 0 bases and J lost 5, with 10 bases in between. The CDR3 protein is CSARDRARTEAFF. CDR3 in DNA: TGCAGTGCTAGAGATAGGGCGAGGACTGAAGCTTTCTTT.

This clonotype was picked up many times. The J gene is TRBJ1-1, the V gene TRBV12-3 or TRBV12-4, with D hard to call. The V and J ends lost 6 bases and 2 bases respectively, with 10 bases between them. There are 13 residues in the CDR3. Here the CDR3 reads CASRSGENTEAFF. The CDR3 region has the DNA TGTGCCAGCAGAAGCGGGGAAAACACTGAAGCTTTCTTT.

This clonotype was seen repeatedly, ten times or more. This rearrangement joins TRBV4-3 to TRBJ2-7; no clear D. The V end was cut by 0 bases, the J end by 9 bases, with 18 bases between. Per germline, CDR1 LGHNA and CDR2 YSLEER. This CDR3 spans 15 amino acids. The CDR3 loop reads CASSQDLGLGPVQYF. CDR3 sequence (DNA): TGCGCCAGCAGCCAAGATCTCGGGCTAGGGCCGGTGCAGTACTTC.

The chain recombines TRBV7-7 with TRBJ1-1; D gene uncertain. V was cut by 3 bases and J by 8 bases, with 13 bases left in between. The CDR3 contains 13 residues. Germline lookup yields CDR1 SSHAT and CDR2 FNYEAQ (reference sequence). The CDR3 reads CASSLTRATEAFF. CDR3 bases: TGTGCCAGCAGCTTGACTAGGGCGACCGAAGCTTTCTTT.

This clonotype was seen repeatedly, ten times or more. The chain uses TRBV24-1 and TRBJ1-5; D is possibly TRBD1 (5 bases). CDR1 is KGHDR, CDR2 SFDVKD, per germline. The germline V and J ends were trimmed by 4 bases and 0 bases, with 6 bases remaining between them. CDR3 length: 14 amino acids. This CDR3 reads CATSEQDSNQPQHF. CDR3 nucleotide sequence: TGTGCCACCAGTGAACAGGATAGCAATCAGCCCCAGCATTTT.

The sample holds many counts of this clonotype. The rearrangement links TRBV4-1 to TRBJ2-7; TRBD2 might be the D (5 bases). The CDR3 length is 15 residues. Germline V gene data show CDR1 as MGHRA and CDR2 as YSYEKL. Trimming removed 4 bases from V and 1 base from J, with 14 bases in between. CDR3: CASSLREGWSYEQYF. The DNA of the CDR3 is TGCGCCAGCAGCCTCCGGGAAGGGTGGTCCTACGAGCAGTACTTC.

In its sample, this clonotype was seen a few times. One base away lies a much larger clone, so this may be a sequencing read error. The V gene is TRBV29-1, the J gene TRBJ1-4; D is uncertain. This CDR3 is 14 amino acids long. The V gene lost 7 bases and the J gene lost 4 bases, with 16 bases spanning the gap. Germline V CDR1 and CDR2: SQVTM, ANQGSEA. The CDR3 is CSATVGGRNEKLFF. DNA for the CDR3: TGCAGCGCAACTGTCGGCGGCCGTAATGAAAAACTGTTTTTT. The whole variable domain, filled in from reference TRBV29-1 and TRBJ1-4, reads SAVISQKPSRDICQRGTSLTIQCQVDSQVTMMFWYRQQPGQSLTLIATANQGSEATYESGFVIDKFPISRPNLTFSTLTVSNMSPEDSSIYLCSATVGGRNEKLFFGSGTQLSVL.

This clonotype occurred many times. The V and J genes are TRBV29-1 and TRBJ1-2, with TRBD1 identical over 12 bases. The CDR3 length is 14 residues. V shed 2 bases, J shed 6 bases, and the junction held 4 bases outside the gene matches. CDR1 and CDR2 from the germline V gene are SQVTM and ANQGSEA. This CDR3 is CSVEPRDRGHGYTF. The CDR3 bases are TGCAGCGTTGAACCCCGGGACAGGGGGCATGGCTACACCTTC.